Listed here is a single TCR beta chain. Its antigen is not known. The data belong to a study of T cell responses to AZD1222 COVID-19 vaccine. Background on the study: Analysis merged second doses at about 4 or about 12 weeks.

Method: immunoSEQ multiplex PCR; TCRdb's copy keeps in-frame clones and lacks some. The data hold roughly 50,000 clones, with 70% to 90% observed a single time. Trimming took 3 bases from V and 11 from J, leaving 12 bases between them. The CDR3 has 12 amino acids. From germline, CDR1 is ENHRY and CDR2 SYGVKD. Study-level results: The study reported that nearly half of spike-specific TCRs target unmutated variant regions. The peak T cell response came first, and repertoires were sampled only after it. Clonal diversity was possibly underestimated, and the donors were mostly white British, with more females.

This clonotype was obtained from an adult in good health. The rearrangement joins TRBV10-3 to TRBJ2-3; D is ambiguous. The material sequenced was peripheral blood, taken on day 0 of AZD1222 vaccination. CDR3 sequence (DNA): TGTGCCATCAGTGACTCCGGGCTGGGGCAGTATTTT. This gives the protein CAISDSGLGQYF.